This T cell receptor (beta chain) was identified during a study of T cells in Graves' hyperthyroidism and ophthalmopathy. The count of this clonotype is one. The CDR3 totals 14 residues. V lost 6 bases and J 6 bases, leaving 15 bases between the germline ends. Germline CDR1 and CDR2: DFQATT and SNEGSKA (reference sequence). It was RNA transcripts that yielded the amplified TCR beta CDR3 regions. First-round RT-PCR with HTBI primers amplified the TCR CDR3 region. MiXCR, applied by TCRdb to the multiplex PCR reads, yields one record per CDR3 protein. The sample gives 250,000 to 400,000 distinct CDR3 sequences, roughly an eighth of which show up once; 34% is in the top ten.

The chain links TRBV20-1 to TRBJ1-6, with D perhaps TRBD1 (6 bases). This receptor was obtained from a woman aged 40-49 years with Graves' ophthalmopathy. The specimen was blood. CDR3 bases: TGCAGTGCCAACACGGGGGCAACTAATTCACCCCTCCACTTT. Its protein is CSANTGATNSPLHF.